Described below is a single TCR beta chain sequence and its context. Its target is not known. From germline, CDR1 is GTSNPN and CDR2 SVGIG (reference sequence). The CDR3 is 16 amino acids. With 3 bases clipped from V and 4 bases from J, the junction kept 9 bases outside the gene matches. These data come from a study of T cell responses to AZD1222 COVID-19 vaccine. Study-wide results and limits: Clonal diversity was possibly underestimated, and the donors were mostly white British, with more females.

Using immunoSEQ multiplex PCR, the repertoire was profiled, and TCRdb retains in-frame clones only, with some absent. The sample includes 150,000 to 190,000 clones, 85% to 95% of them seen just once. Here the sequenced sample was peripheral blood, taken 28 days after the second AZD1222 dose. The clonotype originates from an adult who received the AZD1222 COVID-19 vaccine. V and J are TRBV30 and TRBJ2-5; 12 bases map to TRBD2. The CDR3 nucleotides read TGTGCCTGGAGCGGACTAGCGGGGCCGTGGGGAGAGACCCAGTACTTC. This translates into CAWSGLAGPWGETQYF.